Detailed here is one T cell receptor (beta chain). This clonotype was seen repeatedly, ten times or more. Its antigen is unknown. Germline is not matched at one junction end, which may reflect a read error. The sample's time point label, decoded: patch test 1, 2 weeks after DPC sensitization. The treatment or condition tag for this specimen amounts to: therapeutic diphenylcyclopropenone sensitization with weekly scalp DPC. Blood at each patch-test visit was drawn before the patch test was applied. Eligible patients were aged 18 to 70, diagnosed with alopecia, deemed suitable for DPC therapy, and excluded if pregnant. Total RNA was isolated from unfractionated whole blood collected in Tempus Blood RNA tubes. This specimen belongs to a study of human T cells and chemical hapten exposure (dated by TCRdb to about 2021). At the level of the whole study: For sensitization, 2% DPC in acetone was applied to a roughly 2 cm by roughly 2 cm area of upper inner arm skin. Throughout the study period of 20 to 25 weeks, patients also received therapeutic DPC doses to the scalp every week. Patch tests used Finn chambers with 0.01% DPC on the upper back, scored after 6 days by International Contact Dermatitis Research Group standards. The patient cohort, mostly female, included alopecia areata with under or over 50% scalp involvement, alopecia totalis and alopecia universalis. Libraries were combined into a pool for sequencing, and differences in TCR yield between samples came mainly from small differences in library volumes within the pool. This study followed changes in the peripheral blood TCR repertoire in vivo during primary and secondary sensitization of alopecia patients to the hapten diphenylcyclopropenone (DPC). Patient blood was sampled pre-sensitization (week 0) and at 2, 6 and about 24 weeks after DPC sensitization. Twenty-nine alopecia patients gave blood for TCR sequencing at one to four time points (pre-sensitization, 2, 6 and 24 weeks).

The full study reports these points: The number of PT1 expanded TCRs positively correlated with patch test score, significant at thresholds 8, 16 and 32 but not 4. After repeated subsampling, the strength of the expansion versus patch-test correlation and the threshold at which it became significant changed. Because every patient had alopecia, a presumed autoimmune disease, the patients' immune response might differ from that of healthy individuals. Compared with pre-sensitization or healthy control sets, expanded TCRs formed significantly more large CDR3 similarity clusters, which is consistent with antigen-driven responses. No change with DPC sensitization was found in the number of TCRs above 1 in 1000 frequency, and no evidence of global repertoire structure alterations was found.

The germline V gene encodes CDR1 SGHAT and CDR2 FQNNGV. The CDR3 goes from the cysteine to the phenylalanine over 13 residues. The retained sequence is limited to the CDR3, 39 bases, with the frame set at the first base. Receptor amplification or capture employed RACE. The sequencing machine was a NextSeq 500. Library preparation attached unique molecular identifiers to individual cDNA molecules for quantitative, reproducible TCR counting. Each blood RNA sample was used to sequence both TCR alpha and TCR beta chains. On the authors' methods: A median of roughly 98,000 TCRs per sample was observed, with a range of about 23,224 to 750,000. The Decombinator software suite was used to annotate the V, J and CDR3 of the TCR reads. For the PS versus PT1 abundance plots, all samples were subsampled to the same number of TCRs (28,000). Expanded TCRs were defined as absent before sensitization and observed at least eight times at the 2-week time point. In-frame beta chains were kept once TCRdb had trimmed the public reads at Q25 with fastp and called clones with MiXCR. Each CDR3 protein appears once, grouped with its most common genes and DNA. These V and J calls originate from TCRdb's pipeline instead of the authors' own analysis. Within this sample are roughly 45,000 distinct CDR3 sequences, with around 9% of them counted one time only. Around 4.5% of the sample comes from the top ten.

The starting material was whole blood, obtained in connection with sensitization to the hapten diphenylcyclopropenone (DPC). The TCR sequence derives from a woman between 45 and 60 years old with alopecia areata. Some clones in this sample may be carry-over from other donors' samples. The rearranged segments are TRBV11-2 and TRBJ2-3, with the D gene uncertain. The CDR3: CASSLENTNTQYF. In nucleotides, the sequence is TGTGCCAGCAGCTTGGAAAACACAAATACGCAGTATTTT.